Shown below are 18 T cell receptor beta chains from a single sample sequenced in a study of shared clonotypes between healthy human individuals. TCRdb's table, derived via immunoSEQ multiplex PCR, lists solely in-frame clones and lacks some. Of over 850,000 clones in the sample, around 78% were seen once. Sequencing input: memory CD4+ T cells from PBMCs. Documented subset: CD45RA-negative fraction. All receptors come from a man younger than 35 in good health. Some clones in this sample may be carry-over from other donors' samples.

This clone was observed once. This chain connects TRBV2 to TRBJ1-2; the D gene is possibly TRBD1 (6 bases). CDR3 length equals 15 residues. Trimming shortened V by 11 bases and J by 6 bases, and 25 bases separated the two germline ends. The germline gives CDR1 SNHLY, CDR2 FYNNEI. The CDR3 sequence is CARLGVGGGLDGYTF. DNA for the CDR3: TGTGCCCGACTCGGGGTGGGAGGGGGGTTGGATGGCTACACCTTC. The full variable domain, completed using reference TRBV2 and TRBJ1-2, is EPEVTQTPSHQVTQMGQEVILRCVPISNHLYFYWYRQILGQKVEFLVSFYNNEISEKSEIFDDQFSVERPDGSNFTLKIRSTKLEDSAMYFCARLGVGGGLDGYTFGSGTRLTVV.

J is TRBJ2-3 and V is TRBV5-6, with 10 bases matching TRBD1. The CDR3 consists of 17 residues. Germline loops: CDR1 SGHDT, CDR2 YYEEEE. The V and J ends lost 7 bases and 1 base, in that order; junction bases with no gene match: 12. The CDR3 bases are TGTGCCAGCGGGGAAGCCGGGACAGGGGCCGGCACAGATACGCAGTATTTT. Translation gives CASGEAGTGAGTDTQYF.

This clone occurred a few times. One end of the junction is discordant with germline, which a read error may explain. The chain uses TRBV7-6 and TRBJ2-2, with D tentatively TRBD2 (6 bases). The CDR3 extends over 16 amino acids. Germline V gene data show CDR1 as SGHVS and CDR2 as FNYEAQ. The CDR3: CASSLARGSNTGELFF. DNA for the CDR3: TGTGCCAGCAGCCTAGCGAGGGGATCGAACACCGGGGAGCTGTTTTTT.

The chain has TRBV27 and TRBJ2-7; no clear D. The length of the CDR3 is 12 residues. V was trimmed by 3 bases and J by 7 bases, leaving 10 bases between them. CDR1 is MNHEY, CDR2 SMNVEV, per germline (reference sequence). This CDR3 is CASSFGQREQYF. The DNA of the CDR3 is TGTGCCAGCAGTTTCGGCCAGAGAGAGCAGTACTTC.

The chain uses TRBV18 and TRBJ1-1, with D perhaps TRBD1 (5 bases). V was trimmed by 6 bases and J by 5 bases, leaving 13 bases between them. Germline V gene lookup returns CDR1 KGHSH and CDR2 LQKENI. This CDR3 spans 13 amino acids. CDR3 nucleotide sequence: TGTGCCAGCTCCGTCAAATGGGGGACTGAAGCTTTCTTT. Translated: CASSVKWGTEAFF.

CDR3 loop: CSGKRTSQETQYF. DNA of the CDR3: TGCAGCGGTAAGCGGACATCCCAAGAGACCCAGTACTTC. The rearrangement links TRBV29-1 to TRBJ2-5; the D gene could be TRBD1 or TRBD2 (5 bases each). V lost 7 bases, J lost 1 base, and 13 bases lay in between. Germline values: CDR1 SQVTM, CDR2 ANQGSEA. This CDR3 comprises 13 residues.

This chain joins TRBV27 and TRBJ1-1, with D possibly TRBD1 on 5 matching bases. Per the germline V gene, CDR1 is MNHEY and CDR2 is SMNVEV (reference sequence). The CDR3 contains 14 residues. Trimming removed 6 bases at V and 1 base at J, with 12 bases between. This CDR3 reads CASRVGASNTEAFF. CDR3 nucleotides: TGTGCCAGCAGGGTAGGGGCTTCGAACACTGAAGCTTTCTTT.

V is TRBV7-8 and J is TRBJ2-5; 11 positions agree with TRBD2. The germline gives CDR1 SGHVS, CDR2 FQNEAQ. The V and J ends lost 5 bases and 5 bases, in that order; junction bases with no gene match: 10. This CDR3 region has 16 residues. CDR3 in DNA: TGTGCCAGCAGCCTCCTGACTAGCGGGACGAGGGAGACCCAGTACTTC. It specifies CASSLLTSGTRETQYF. Full variable domain (outside the CDR3, taken from reference TRBV7-8 and TRBJ2-5): GAGVSQSPRYKVAKRGQDVALRCDPISGHVSLFWYQQALGQGPEFLTYFQNEAQLDKSGLPSDRFFAERPEGSVSTLKIQRTQQEDSAVYLCASSLLTSGTRETQYFGPGTRLLVL.

This chain joins TRBV27 and TRBJ1-2; 11 bases align to TRBD1. CDR3 length equals 15 residues. Germline CDR1 MNHEY, CDR2 SMNVEV (reference sequence). V lost 5 bases to trimming and J lost 5 bases; unmatched junction nucleotides: 7. The CDR3 region is CASSLGTGGRYGYTF. For the CDR3, the DNA is TGTGCCAGCAGTCTCGGGACAGGGGGAAGGTATGGCTACACCTTC.

As concerns this clone: Possible read error: a much larger clone is one base away. Other DNA sequences within the sample encode an identical CDR3. The chain has TRBV5-4 and TRBJ2-3, with TRBD2 matching 7 bases. Trimming cost V 2 bases and J 3 bases; bases outside gene matches: 0. From germline, CDR1 is SGHNT and CDR2 YYREEE (reference sequence). The CDR3 runs to 13 residues. CDR3 residues: CASSLAGTDTQYF. In nucleotides, the CDR3 is TGTGCCAGCAGCTTAGCGGGGACAGATACGCAGTATTTT.

This chain joins TRBV19 and TRBJ2-7, with 7 bases fitting TRBD2. The CDR3 is 15 amino acids. Germline CDR1 reads LNHDA; CDR2 reads SQIVND (reference sequence). V gave up 7 bases and J gave up 6 bases; unmatched junction bases: 15. CDR3 nucleotide sequence: TGTGCCAGTACCCCCACGGCGGGAGCCCGTGGCGAGCAGTACTTC. The encoded protein is CASTPTAGARGEQYF.

This sequence joins TRBV14 and TRBJ2-1; D is perhaps TRBD1 or TRBD2 (5 bases each). V was clipped by 2 bases and J by 2 bases, with 13 bases between them. The germline CDR1 and CDR2 sequences are SGHDN and FVKESK. CDR3 length equals 16 residues. Here the CDR3 reads CASSQIRGLTYNEQFF. The DNA for the CDR3 is TGTGCCAGCAGCCAAATCCGGGGCCTTACCTACAATGAGCAGTTCTTC.

The chain is built from TRBV27 and TRBJ1-1, with D unresolved. The germline V and J ends were trimmed by 5 bases and 2 bases, with 15 bases remaining between them. Per germline, CDR1 MNHEY and CDR2 SMNVEV (reference sequence). The length of the CDR3 is 15 residues. As DNA, the CDR3 is TGTGCCAGCAGTCCCCGAAGGGCTGGAAACACTGAAGCTTTCTTT. Translation: CASSPRRAGNTEAFF.

This clone has a handful of counts. The chain uses TRBV18 and TRBJ2-2; D gene unclear. Trimming left V 2 bases short and J 4 bases short, with 2 bases between. Germline assignment: CDR1 KGHSH and CDR2 LQKENI. The CDR3 loop spans 12 amino acids. CDR3 in DNA: TGTGCCAGCTCACCAATCACCGGGGAGCTGTTTTTT. It translates to CASSPITGELFF.

In nucleotides, the CDR3 is TGTGCCAGCAGTCTATCCGGGTACCAAGAGACCCAGTACTTC. This sequence encodes CASSLSGYQETQYF. The chain uses TRBV2 and TRBJ2-5; D ambiguous. The CDR3 sequence is 14 residues long. Germline V CDR1 and CDR2: SNHLY, FYNNEI. V dropped 5 bases and J dropped 0 bases, with 10 bases sitting between them.

The V and J genes are TRBV5-1 and TRBJ2-1; 14 bases fit TRBD2. V trimming: 2 bases; J trimming: 10 bases; junction bases outside the gene matches: 8. Germline values: CDR1 SGHRS, CDR2 YFSETQ. The CDR3 extends over 16 amino acids. CDR3 DNA: TGCGCCAGCAGCTTTACCGGGACTAGCGGGAGTGGGGAGCAGTTCTTC. Translated, it gives CASSFTGTSGSGEQFF.

The chain couples TRBV14 to TRBJ2-1; 9 nucleotides align to TRBD2. Germline loops: CDR1 SGHDN, CDR2 FVKESK. The CDR3 sequence is 16 residues long. V trimming: 1 base; J trimming: 5 bases; junction bases outside the gene matches: 6. The CDR3 loop is CASSQVAGVNNNEQFF. CDR3 bases: TGTGCCAGCAGCCAAGTAGCGGGAGTGAACAACAATGAGCAGTTCTTC.

V and J are TRBV28 and TRBJ1-2; D is unresolved. The CDR3 runs 12 residues. The germline V gene has CDR1 MDHEN and CDR2 SYDVKM. V lost 9 bases, J lost 8 bases, and 16 bases lay in between. CDR3 DNA sequence: TGTGCCAGTGGGAACGGGGATCGGGGCTACACCTTC. Protein product: CASGNGDRGYTF.